Following are 3 T cell receptor beta chains from one sample sequenced in a study of shared clonotypes between healthy human individuals. Only in-frame clones appear in the TCRdb table, and some are missing; sequencing was by immunoSEQ multiplex PCR. The data hold 450,000 or so clones, with 77% observed a single time. Sample: PBMCs. The source of these receptors is a woman between 40 and 55 years old in good health. Some clones in this sample may be carry-over from other donors' samples.

The chain recombines TRBV6-6 with TRBJ2-7; D might be TRBD1 (5 bases). Germline loops: CDR1 MNHNY, CDR2 SVGAGI (reference sequence). V was clipped by 2 bases and J by 0 bases, with 14 bases between them. CDR3 length: 16 residues. The CDR3 loop reads CASSYGADPYSYEQYF. For the CDR3, the DNA is TGTGCCAGCAGTTACGGGGCGGACCCGTACTCCTACGAGCAGTACTTC.

This chain uses TRBV4-3 with TRBJ1-1, with D perhaps matching TRBD1 (6 bases). Germline loops: CDR1 LGHNA, CDR2 YSLEER. The V end lost 5 bases, the J end lost 5 bases, and 15 bases lay between the germline ends. The CDR3 runs 14 residues. This chain's CDR3 is CASSNTGRGTEAFF. For the CDR3, the DNA is TGCGCCAGCAGCAACACAGGGCGTGGGACTGAAGCTTTCTTT.

The rearrangement links TRBV6-1 to TRBJ1-5; 9 nucleotides match TRBD1. V trimming: 6 bases; J trimming: 7 bases; junction bases outside the gene matches: 10. This CDR3 contains 15 residues. From germline, CDR1 is MNHNS and CDR2 SASEGT. The CDR3 DNA sequence: TGTGCCAGCAGCGCCGGGACAGGGTCTGCGCAGCCCCAGCATTTT. This translates into CASSAGTGSAQPQHF.